The 24 T cell receptor beta chains below all came from one sample that was sequenced in a study of shared clonotypes between healthy human individuals. TCRdb's table, derived via immunoSEQ multiplex PCR, lists solely in-frame clones and lacks some. The sample carries some 2 million clones, about 95% recorded once. CD45RO-negative, CCR7-selected cells formed the naive CD8 fraction, which excluded terminally differentiated effector memory CD45RA+ cells. The sample taken for sequencing was naive CD8+ T cells sorted from blood. These receptors all stem from a man between 18 and 35 years old in good health.

This chain joins TRBV29-1 and TRBJ2-7, with D unclear. The CDR3 spans 13 residues. Trimming left V 6 bases short and J 3 bases short, with 15 bases between. Germline CDR1 SQVTM, CDR2 ANQGSEA. CDR3 coding DNA: TGCAGCGTATGCGGAGAGCCCTGCTACGAGCAGTACTTC. Translated, it gives CSVCGEPCYEQYF.

The rearrangement joins TRBV7-8 to TRBJ1-5; D possibly corresponds to TRBD1 (6 bases). V was clipped by 4 bases and J by 6 bases, with 16 bases between them. Germline V gene sequence: CDR1 SGHVS, CDR2 FQNEAQ. The CDR3 is 15 residues long. The CDR3 loop reads CASSSFTSDSQPQHF. CDR3 DNA: TGTGCCAGCAGCTCTTTTACTTCGGACAGTCAGCCCCAGCATTTT. Full variable domain (rest looked up from reference TRBV7-8 and TRBJ1-5): GAGVSQSPRYKVAKRGQDVALRCDPISGHVSLFWYQQALGQGPEFLTYFQNEAQLDKSGLPSDRFFAERPEGSVSTLKIQRTQQEDSAVYLCASSSFTSDSQPQHFGDGTRLSIL.

The V gene is TRBV5-1, the J gene TRBJ2-3; TRBD2 aligns across 11 bases. V was pared by 4 bases and J by 2 bases, with 6 bases of the junction left unmatched. Per germline, CDR1 SGHRS and CDR2 YFSETQ. CDR3 length equals 16 residues. The CDR3: CASSKLAGVYTDTQYF. CDR3 DNA: TGCGCCAGCAGCAAACTAGCGGGAGTATACACAGATACGCAGTATTTT.

Comment on this clone: This sample also contains other DNA sequences that code for the same CDR3. The gene calls are TRBV28 and TRBJ1-5; D is possibly TRBD1 (5 bases). Germline V gene sequence: CDR1 MDHEN, CDR2 SYDVKM. The germline V and J ends were trimmed by 5 bases and 4 bases, with 12 bases remaining between them. The CDR3 is 14 residues long. The CDR3 DNA reads as TGTGCCAGCAGTCTTCGGGCAGGGAATCAGCCCCAGCATTTT. Translating it yields CASSLRAGNQPQHF.

This clone appeared a single time. This chain uses TRBV7-9 with TRBJ2-5; D is tentatively TRBD1 or TRBD2 (5 bases each). The V end was cut by 3 bases, the J end by 1 base, with 15 bases between. This CDR3 contains 16 residues. Germline V CDR1 and CDR2: SEHNR, FQNEAQ (reference sequence). The CDR3 is CASSFEGSWGQETQYF. As DNA, the CDR3 is TGTGCCAGCAGCTTTGAGGGGAGTTGGGGCCAAGAGACCCAGTACTTC.

The chain joins TRBV7-9 to TRBJ2-5, with no clear D. CDR3 length: 16 residues. Trimming took off 1 base at V and 5 bases at J, with 17 bases between the two ends. Looked up from germline, CDR1 is SEHNR and CDR2 is FQNEAQ (reference sequence). CDR3 sequence reads: CASSLGPLDLGETQYF. CDR3 in DNA: TGTGCCAGCAGCTTAGGTCCTCTCGACTTGGGCGAGACCCAGTACTTC.

Concerning this clone: Other DNA sequences of this sample code for an identical CDR3. V is TRBV27 and J is TRBJ2-3, with D possibly being TRBD2 (6 bases). The CDR3 spans 14 residues. The V end was cut by 3 bases, the J end by 0 bases, with 7 bases between. Germline V CDR1 and CDR2: MNHEY, SMNVEV (reference sequence). CDR3 in amino acids: CASSLSGSTDTQYF. The CDR3 DNA follows: TGTGCCAGCAGTTTGAGCGGGAGCACAGATACGCAGTATTTT.

About this clone: Other DNA sequences from this sample encode an identical CDR3 as well. The rearrangement uses TRBV5-4 and TRBJ1-1, with 7 bases matching TRBD1. This CDR3 spans 14 amino acids. Per germline, CDR1 SGHNT and CDR2 YYREEE (reference sequence). The trim removed 2 bases at V and 1 base at J, leaving 2 bases unmatched. The CDR3 DNA sequence: TGTGCCAGCAGCTTTCAGGGGGGGAACACTGAAGCTTTCTTT. This gives the protein CASSFQGGNTEAFF.

The J gene is TRBJ2-7, the V gene TRBV2; D may be TRBD2 (5 bases). CDR3 size: 15 residues. Trimming removed 7 bases from V and 0 bases from J, with 16 bases in between. Germline values: CDR1 SNHLY, CDR2 FYNNEI. CDR3 region: CASTFLRLASYEQYF. CDR3 nucleotides: TGTGCCAGCACCTTTCTCAGGCTAGCCTCCTACGAGCAGTACTTC.

V usage is TRBV28 and J usage is TRBJ2-7; maybe TRBD2 (5 bases). Trimming took 2 bases from V and 3 from J, leaving 11 bases between them. The germline CDR1 and CDR2 sequences are MDHEN and SYDVKM. CDR3 size: 14 residues. This CDR3 is CASSLHGVDYEQYF. CDR3 in DNA: TGTGCCAGCAGTTTACACGGGGTAGACTACGAGCAGTACTTC.

This chain links TRBV30 with TRBJ1-6; D is uncertain. This CDR3 contains 14 residues. Germline-derived CDR1 and CDR2 are GTSNPN and SVGIG (reference sequence). V dropped 0 bases and J dropped 3 bases, with 6 bases sitting between them. The CDR3 DNA follows: TGTGCCTGGAGTGTAGGAAACTATAATTCACCCCTCCACTTT. Translated, it gives CAWSVGNYNSPLHF. Looking up the rest from reference TRBV30 and TRBJ1-6 gives the full variable domain: SQTIHQWPATLVQPVGSPLSLECTVEGTSNPNLYWYRQAAGRGLQLLFYSVGIGQISSEVPQNLSASRPQDRQFILSSKKLLLSDSGFYLCAWSVGNYNSPLHFGNGTRLTVT.

The chain uses TRBV10-1 and TRBJ2-2; the D gene is possibly TRBD1 (6 bases). CDR3 length: 16 amino acids. The ends were cut back, 0 bases at V and 6 bases at J, with 14 bases in the middle. In germline, CDR1 is WNHNN, CDR2 SYGVQD (reference sequence). DNA for the CDR3: TGCGCCAGCAGTGAGTCCCGGGGACATAGCCCCGGGGAGCTGTTTTTT. This codes for CASSESRGHSPGELFF.

This chain uses TRBV23-1 with TRBJ2-7; no firm D call. TRBV23-1 is marked as an open reading frame, function uncertain. The CDR3 totals 15 residues. Trimming shortened V by 1 base and J by 0 bases, and 10 bases separated the two germline ends. The CDR3, as DNA: TGCGCCAGCAGTCAATTTGAGGCACTCTCCTACGAGCAGTACTTC. This translates into CASSQFEALSYEQYF.

The chain carries TRBV4-3 and TRBJ2-7; the D gene is possibly TRBD2 (6 bases). This CDR3 region has 15 residues. V gave up 1 base and J gave up 4 bases, with 14 bases separating them. From germline, CDR1 is LGHNA and CDR2 YSLEER. The CDR3 sequence: CASSQVRGSKYEQYF. DNA of the CDR3: TGCGCCAGCAGCCAAGTTCGGGGGAGCAAGTACGAGCAGTACTTC.

This clone was recorded once. The DNA for the CDR3 is TGTGCCAGCAGTTACTCAGACAGGGGGCCAGATACGCAGTATTTT. This codes for CASSYSDRGPDTQYF. V usage is TRBV6-5 and J usage is TRBJ2-3, with 10 bases that match TRBD1. Trimming removed 0 bases from V and 4 bases from J; junction bases left unmatched: 1. The CDR3 spans 15 residues. Germline V lookup: CDR1 MNHEY, CDR2 SVGAGI.

The chain combines TRBV7-6 with TRBJ2-1; TRBD2 agrees at 8 bases. Losses at the gene ends were 5 bases for V and 2 bases for J; bases not matched to a gene: 5. The germline gives CDR1 SGHVS, CDR2 FNYEAQ. The CDR3 is 15 residues long. This chain's CDR3 is CASSATSGAYNEQFF. CDR3 DNA: TGTGCCAGCAGCGCTACTAGCGGAGCCTACAATGAGCAGTTCTTC.

The rearrangement joins TRBV4-1 to TRBJ1-5; D perhaps matches TRBD1 (6 bases). V lost 7 bases and J 4 bases, leaving 17 bases between the germline ends. Germline lookup yields CDR1 MGHRA and CDR2 YSYEKL. The CDR3 has 15 amino acids. The CDR3 DNA sequence: TGCGCCAGCAACCGAGAGGGGGAGGTTAATCAGCCCCAGCATTTT. Translation: CASNREGEVNQPQHF.

As to this clone: Other DNA sequences in the same sample also yield this CDR3. V and J are TRBV4-1 and TRBJ1-1; 7 bases are a match to TRBD1. CDR3 size: 14 residues. The trim removed 1 base at V and 1 base at J, leaving 0 bases unmatched. Germline V CDR1 and CDR2: MGHRA, YSYEKL. DNA for the CDR3: TGCGCCAGCAGCCAAGGGGACAGGAACACTGAAGCTTTCTTT. It specifies CASSQGDRNTEAFF.

The chain couples TRBV27 to TRBJ2-7; D is undetermined. Trimming cost V 6 bases and J 0 bases, with 12 bases left between them. The CDR3 contains 14 residues. Germline V gene lookup returns CDR1 MNHEY and CDR2 SMNVEV (reference sequence). The DNA of the CDR3 is TGTGCCAGCAGACCCGTGGGAAGCTCCTACGAGCAGTACTTC. Its translation: CASRPVGSSYEQYF.

The chain has TRBV27 and TRBJ2-1; 10 positions agree with TRBD2. The CDR3 has 17 amino acids. V trimming: 3 bases; J trimming: 3 bases; junction bases outside the gene matches: 8. Germline-derived CDR1 and CDR2 are MNHEY and SMNVEV (reference sequence). In DNA, the CDR3 is TGTGCCAGCAGTTTCCTTCTTAGCGGGGGGCTCTACAATGAGCAGTTCTTC. It yields the protein CASSFLLSGGLYNEQFF.

The J gene is TRBJ2-7, the V gene TRBV5-4; 8 nucleotides agree with TRBD1. This CDR3 region has 13 residues. Germline CDR1 SGHNT, CDR2 YYREEE (reference sequence). J gave up 5 bases and V 2 bases, and 3 bases lay outside the gene matches. The CDR3 loop reads CASSFDRGHEQYF. CDR3 coding DNA: TGTGCCAGCAGCTTTGACAGGGGCCACGAGCAGTACTTC.

This chain links TRBV5-1 with TRBJ2-7; 12 bases match TRBD2. The trim removed 4 bases at V and 0 bases at J, leaving 5 bases unmatched. The CDR3 covers 16 residues. Looked up from germline, CDR1 is SGHRS and CDR2 is YFSETQ. The CDR3 DNA is TGCGCCAGCAGCCCAGGACTAGCGGGATTCTCCTACGAGCAGTACTTC. Its translation: CASSPGLAGFSYEQYF.

The chain carries TRBV18 and TRBJ2-1; possible D gene TRBD2, 5 bases. This CDR3 region has 14 residues. The V and J ends lost 2 bases and 8 bases respectively, with 13 bases between them. CDR1 and CDR2 from the germline V gene are KGHSH and LQKENI. The CDR3 is CASSPTGITDEQFF. The CDR3 bases are TGTGCCAGCTCACCAACCGGGATCACGGATGAGCAGTTCTTC. The whole variable domain, remainder taken from reference TRBV18 and TRBJ2-1, is NAGVMQNPRHLVRRRGQEARLRCSPMKGHSHVYWYRQLPEEGLKFMVYLQKENIIDESGMPKERFSAEFPKEGPSILRIQQVVRGDSAAYFCASSPTGITDEQFFGPGTRLTVL.

V is TRBV19 and J is TRBJ1-5; D is ambiguous. The CDR3 has 16 residues. V lost 0 bases to trimming and J lost 3 bases, with 12 bases between them. In germline, CDR1 is LNHDA, CDR2 SQIVND (reference sequence). The CDR3: CASSIDGYSPNQPQHF. The CDR3 DNA follows: TGTGCCAGTAGTATAGATGGGTACAGCCCCAATCAGCCCCAGCATTTT. Using reference TRBV19 and TRBJ1-5 for the parts outside the CDR3, the full variable domain is DGGITQSPKYLFRKEGQNVTLSCEQNLNHDAMYWYRQDPGQGLRLIYYSQIVNDFQKGDIAEGYSVSREKKESFPLTVTSAQKNPTAFYLCASSIDGYSPNQPQHFGDGTRLSIL.